This entry lists 20 T cell receptor beta chains sequenced from one sample in a study of T cells after somatic rescue of genetic block. Repertoires were generated with immunoSEQ multiplex PCR, while TCRdb's copy carries only in-frame clones and drops some. The sample holds 110,000 or so clones, about 90% seen once. Sequenced material: peripheral blood mononuclear cells (PBMCs). Receptor source: a woman between 18 and 30 years old.

V is TRBV19 and J is TRBJ1-5; 7 bases fit TRBD1. Germline assignment: CDR1 LNHDA and CDR2 SQIVND (reference sequence). After removal of 5 bases from V and 4 bases from J, the junction contained 8 bases not matched to a gene. This CDR3 comprises 15 residues. In nucleotides, the CDR3 is TGTGCCAGTAGTCCCCTGGCAGGGGGGAATCAGCCCCAGCATTTT. This codes for CASSPLAGGNQPQHF.

The chain has TRBV28 and TRBJ1-1; no definite D call. The ends were cut back, 3 bases at V and 4 bases at J, with 9 bases in the middle. CDR1 and CDR2 from the germline V gene are MDHEN and SYDVKM. The CDR3 spans 13 residues. CDR3 nucleotide sequence: TGTGCCAGCAGTTTTACAGCAGTCACTGAAGCTTTCTTT. It specifies CASSFTAVTEAFF.

The chain joins TRBV5-6 to TRBJ2-2, with 10 bases lining up with TRBD2. Germline V gene data show CDR1 as SGHDT and CDR2 as YYEEEE. The CDR3 sequence is 17 residues long. Losses at the gene ends were 4 bases for V and 6 bases for J; bases not matched to a gene: 12. CDR3 protein: CASSLVPPTSGAGELFF. As DNA, the CDR3 is TGTGCCAGCAGCCTTGTCCCCCCAACTAGCGGGGCCGGGGAGCTGTTTTTT. The full variable domain, its missing parts supplied by reference TRBV5-6 and TRBJ2-2, is DAGVTQSPTHLIKTRGQQVTLRCSPKSGHDTVSWYQQALGQGPQFIFQYYEEEERQRGNFPDRFSGHQFPNYSSELNVNALLLGDSALYLCASSLVPPTSGAGELFFGEGSRLTVL.

The V gene is TRBV20-1, the J gene TRBJ1-1; D not certain. The V end was cut by 6 bases, the J end by 7 bases, with 6 bases between. The CDR3 runs to 9 residues. In germline, CDR1 is DFQATT, CDR2 SNEGSKA (reference sequence). The CDR3 region is CSASSEAFF. In nucleotides, the CDR3 is TGCAGTGCGAGTAGTGAAGCTTTCTTT.

The chain is built from TRBV4-2 and TRBJ1-1; D perhaps matches TRBD1 (5 bases). Looked up from germline, CDR1 is LGHNA and CDR2 is YNFKEQ. The V and J ends lost 5 bases and 3 bases respectively, with 10 bases between them. The CDR3 length is 13 residues. The CDR3 sequence is CASSDQGDTEAFF. In DNA form, the CDR3 reads TGTGCCAGCAGCGATCAGGGTGACACTGAAGCTTTCTTT.

A single count supports this clone. This chain links TRBV6-5 with TRBJ2-7; D not certain. The CDR3 totals 9 residues. CDR1 is MNHEY and CDR2 is SVGAGI in the germline V gene. V shed 7 bases and J shed 12 bases, with 10 bases lying between them. The DNA for the CDR3 is TGTGCCAGCATGGGCCTCGGGTACTTC. Its protein is CASMGLGYF.

Comment on this clone: The same CDR3 arises from other DNA sequences in this sample as well. CDR3 sequence (DNA): TGTGCCAGCAGCGTAGTTGGGGAGACCCAGTACTTC. Translating it yields CASSVVGETQYF. The chain has TRBV9 and TRBJ2-5; D unclear. The length of the CDR3 is 12 residues. V shed 0 bases and J shed 5 bases, with 5 bases lying between them. Germline V CDR1 and CDR2: SGDLS, YYNGEE.

This sequence joins TRBV29-1 and TRBJ2-5, with 7 positions matching TRBD1. Germline CDR1 reads SQVTM; CDR2 reads ANQGSEA. With 6 bases clipped from V and 5 bases from J, the junction kept 3 bases outside the gene matches. The CDR3 covers 11 residues. CDR3 protein: CSVIQGETQYF. In nucleotides, the CDR3 is TGCAGCGTGATACAGGGGGAGACCCAGTACTTC.

As for this clone: The CDR3 does not close with the conserved phenylalanine or tryptophan, likely indicating a read error. It is unclear where the CDR3 begins or ends on the DNA, so no DNA is shown, and the CDR3 is as TCRdb lists it. The chain recombines TRBV12-5 with TRBJ2-7. The CDR3 totals 12 residues, both ends included. The germline V gene has CDR1 LGHNT and CDR2 FRNRAP. CDR3 region: CASGLGCGGQFT.

The chain links TRBV18 to TRBJ1-2; D not resolved. The CDR3 covers 16 residues. Germline values: CDR1 KGHSH, CDR2 LQKENI. V was cut by 0 bases and J by 8 bases, with 19 bases left in between. This chain's CDR3 is CASSPPSGTATRGYTF. Here the CDR3 DNA reads TGTGCCAGCTCACCACCTTCTGGCACTGCCACTAGGGGCTACACCTTC.

V usage is TRBV6-6 and J usage is TRBJ2-7; 12 bases are shared with TRBD2. From germline, CDR1 is MNHNY and CDR2 SVGAGI (reference sequence). With 6 bases clipped from V and 4 bases from J, the junction kept 1 base outside the gene matches. CDR3 length equals 13 residues. The CDR3 reads CASRGLAGYEQYF. The CDR3 DNA sequence: TGTGCCAGCAGGGGACTAGCGGGTTACGAGCAGTACTTC.

The chain links TRBV5-5 to TRBJ2-5; a weak D match, TRBD2 (6 bases). Trimming pared 0 bases from V and 4 bases from J, leaving 16 bases between. Germline CDR1 SGHKS, CDR2 YYEKEE (reference sequence). CDR3 length: 16 residues. The CDR3 DNA follows: TGTGCCAGCAGCTTGGCGTCGGGACTGAAAGGAGAGACCCAGTACTTC. Encoded protein: CASSLASGLKGETQYF. Complete variable domain (other parts from reference TRBV5-5 and TRBJ2-5): DAGVTQSPTHLIKTRGQQVTLRCSPISGHKSVSWYQQVLGQGPQFIFQYYEKEERGRGNFPDRFSARQFPNYSSELNVNALLLGDSALYLCASSLASGLKGETQYFGPGTRLLVL.

The chain has TRBV7-8 and TRBJ1-1; D unclear. Trimming shortened V by 3 bases and J by 2 bases, and 16 bases separated the two germline ends. The CDR3 sequence is 16 residues long. In germline, CDR1 is SGHVS, CDR2 FQNEAQ. The CDR3 here is CASSFRPQWQNTEAFF. The CDR3, as DNA: TGTGCCAGCAGCTTTCGCCCGCAGTGGCAAAACACTGAAGCTTTCTTT.

This chain connects TRBV30 to TRBJ2-3, with D perhaps TRBD2 (6 bases). The CDR3 is 16 residues long. Trimming cost V 3 bases and J 2 bases, with 18 bases left between them. Germline-derived CDR1 and CDR2 are GTSNPN and SVGIG (reference sequence). CDR3 region: CAWSAGTSRNTDTQYF. The CDR3 DNA sequence: TGTGCCTGGAGCGCAGGGACTTCCAGAAACACAGATACGCAGTATTTT. The whole variable domain, remainder taken from reference TRBV30 and TRBJ2-3, is SQTIHQWPATLVQPVGSPLSLECTVEGTSNPNLYWYRQAAGRGLQLLFYSVGIGQISSEVPQNLSASRPQDRQFILSSKKLLLSDSGFYLCAWSAGTSRNTDTQYFGPGTRLTVL.

CDR3 in DNA: TGTGCCAGCAGTATAGGAGGGACACTCCTCTCCTACACCTTC. Its protein is CASSIGGTLLSYTF. The chain is built from TRBV6-5 and TRBJ1-2; the D gene is possibly TRBD1 (6 bases). The CDR3 is 14 residues long. Germline V gene data show CDR1 as MNHEY and CDR2 as SVGAGI. V lost 5 bases and J lost 10, with 20 bases in between.

The rearrangement uses TRBV11-3 and TRBJ2-1; D may be TRBD1 (6 bases). Germline lookup yields CDR1 SGHNT and CDR2 YENEEA. The V gene lost 5 bases and the J gene lost 0 bases, with 26 bases spanning the gap. This CDR3 has 20 amino acids. The CDR3 sequence is CASSPWVGGADAPSYNEQFF. The CDR3 coding sequence is TGTGCCAGCAGCCCCTGGGTAGGGGGTGCCGATGCGCCCTCCTACAATGAGCAGTTCTTC.

V is TRBV2 and J is TRBJ1-4; D not resolved. CDR3 size: 16 residues. The germline V gene has CDR1 SNHLY and CDR2 FYNNEI. Trimming took off 3 bases at V and 8 bases at J, with 19 bases between the two ends. The CDR3 is CASSEESGVFGEKLFF. CDR3 in DNA: TGTGCCAGCAGTGAGGAGAGTGGAGTCTTCGGGGAAAAACTGTTTTTT. Together with reference TRBV2 and TRBJ1-4, the CDR3 gives the full variable domain: EPEVTQTPSHQVTQMGQEVILRCVPISNHLYFYWYRQILGQKVEFLVSFYNNEISEKSEIFDDQFSVERPDGSNFTLKIRSTKLEDSAMYFCASSEESGVFGEKLFFGSGTQLSVL.

V gene TRBV29-1 combines with J gene TRBJ2-2; either TRBD1 or TRBD2 may fit D (5 bases each). CDR3 length: 14 amino acids. With 2 bases removed from V and 6 bases from J, the gap between germline ends came to 13 bases. Per the germline V gene, CDR1 is SQVTM and CDR2 is ANQGSEA. CDR3 in DNA: TGCAGCGTTGAATCAGGGAGCCATGCCGGGGAGCTGTTTTTT. Its translation: CSVESGSHAGELFF.

The rearrangement uses TRBV6-6 and TRBJ1-6; unclear D gene. The CDR3 loop spans 14 amino acids. V was clipped by 4 bases and J by 7 bases, with 11 bases between them. Germline V lookup: CDR1 MNHNY, CDR2 SVGAGI (reference sequence). CDR3 in amino acids: CASSSGSGNSPLHF. CDR3 sequence (DNA): TGTGCCAGCAGTTCTGGGTCTGGGAATTCACCCCTCCACTTT.

DNA of the CDR3: TGTGCCAGCAGTTTGGACAGGGGTTCCTATGGCTACACCTTC. This gives the protein CASSLDRGSYGYTF. This sequence joins TRBV28 and TRBJ1-2, with TRBD1 identical over 9 bases. V lost 3 bases to trimming and J lost 4 bases; unmatched junction nucleotides: 3. Germline V gene data show CDR1 as MDHEN and CDR2 as SYDVKM. This CDR3 spans 14 amino acids.